The entry below gives a single T cell receptor (beta chain) sequence along with its context. V was pared by 1 base and J by 4 bases, with 16 bases between. The germline V gene encodes CDR1 KGHSH and CDR2 LQKENI. The CDR3 has 16 residues. Produced via immunoSEQ multiplex PCR; TCRdb's table is partial and in-frame only. The table shows some 790,000 clones, with around 70% occurring only once. The data were taken from a study of shared clonotypes between healthy human individuals. The clonotype originates from a woman under 40 in good health. The sequencing sample was made of memory CD4+ T cells sorted from blood. This sample's subset: CD45RA-negative fraction. The chain combines TRBV18 with TRBJ1-2; D is possibly TRBD1 (6 bases). The CDR3 bases are TGTGCCAGCTCACCACGGCAACAGGGCTTAGGCTATGGCTACACCTTC. This encodes CASSPRQQGLGYGYTF.